The following is a T cell receptor beta chain sequence with its context. The record originates from a study of blood T cells in healthy people across ages. Primed by a sample-barcoded 5' primer and a J-beta primer mix, a second PCR proceeded for about 7 to 12 cycles. Every cDNA molecule carried a tag from a template-switch adaptor bearing 12 random nucleotides. Each CDR3 protein is one row after TCRdb ran MiXCR on the 5' RACE reads. The data hold around 800,000 distinct CDR3 sequences, with around 68% observed a single time. V was clipped by 3 bases and J by 2 bases, with 15 bases between them. CDR3 size: 15 residues. Germline V gene lookup returns CDR1 SGHRS and CDR2 YFSETQ.

This TCR was recovered from a man younger than 45 in good health. Sequenced: blood. The V call is TRBV5-1, the J call TRBJ2-7; possible D gene TRBD2, 6 bases. CDR3 sequence: CASSSFTGGTYEQYF. The DNA for the CDR3 is TGCGCCAGCAGCTCATTCACCGGGGGTACCTACGAGCAGTACTTC.